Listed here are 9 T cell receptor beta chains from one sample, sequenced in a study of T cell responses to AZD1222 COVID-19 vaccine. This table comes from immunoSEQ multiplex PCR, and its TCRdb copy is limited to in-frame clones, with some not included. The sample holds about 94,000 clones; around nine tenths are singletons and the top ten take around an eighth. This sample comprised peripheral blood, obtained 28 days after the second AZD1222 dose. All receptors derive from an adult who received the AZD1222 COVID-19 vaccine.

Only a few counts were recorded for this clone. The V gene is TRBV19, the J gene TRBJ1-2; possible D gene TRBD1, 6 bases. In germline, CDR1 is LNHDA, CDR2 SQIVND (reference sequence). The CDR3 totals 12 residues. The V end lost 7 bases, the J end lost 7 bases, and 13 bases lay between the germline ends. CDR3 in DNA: TGTGCCAGTAACCACAGGGAAGGTGGCTACACCTTC. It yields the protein CASNHREGGYTF.

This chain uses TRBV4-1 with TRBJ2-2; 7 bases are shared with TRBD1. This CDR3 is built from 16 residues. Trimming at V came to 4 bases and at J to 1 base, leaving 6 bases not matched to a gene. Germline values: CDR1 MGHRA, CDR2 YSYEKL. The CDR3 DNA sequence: TGCGCCAGCAGCCCTTACAGGGGCCAGAACACCGGGGAGCTGTTTTTT. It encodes CASSPYRGQNTGELFF.

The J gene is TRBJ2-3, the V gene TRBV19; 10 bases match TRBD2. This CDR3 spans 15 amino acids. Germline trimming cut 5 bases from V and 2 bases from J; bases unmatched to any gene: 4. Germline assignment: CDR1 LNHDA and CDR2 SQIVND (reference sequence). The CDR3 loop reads CASSPLAGDTDTQYF. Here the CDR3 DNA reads TGTGCCAGTAGTCCGCTAGCGGGAGACACAGATACGCAGTATTTT.

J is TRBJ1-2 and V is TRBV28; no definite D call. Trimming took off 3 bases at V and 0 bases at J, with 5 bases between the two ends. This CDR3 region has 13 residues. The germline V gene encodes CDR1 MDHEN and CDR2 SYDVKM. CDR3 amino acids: CASSFPANYGYTF. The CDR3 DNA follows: TGTGCCAGCAGTTTCCCAGCTAACTATGGCTACACCTTC.

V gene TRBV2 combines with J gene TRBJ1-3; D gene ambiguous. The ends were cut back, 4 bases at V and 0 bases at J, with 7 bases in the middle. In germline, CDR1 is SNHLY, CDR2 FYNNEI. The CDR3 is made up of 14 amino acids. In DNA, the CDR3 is TGTGCCAGCAGTGGACTGCTCTCTGGAAACACCATATATTTT. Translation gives CASSGLLSGNTIYF.

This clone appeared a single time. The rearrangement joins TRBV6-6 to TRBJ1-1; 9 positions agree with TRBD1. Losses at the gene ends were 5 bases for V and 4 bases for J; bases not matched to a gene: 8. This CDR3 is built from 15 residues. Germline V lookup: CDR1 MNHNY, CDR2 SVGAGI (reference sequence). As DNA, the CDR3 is TGTGCCAGCAGTAGGACAGGGGCCAGGGGCACTGAAGCTTTCTTT. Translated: CASSRTGARGTEAFF.

The CDR3 nucleotides read TGTGCCAGCAGTGGGGGCAGCTTCCAGCCCCAGCATTTT. Translated, it gives CASSGGSFQPQHF. The V and J genes are TRBV2 and TRBJ1-5; perhaps TRBD1 as D (5 bases). V dropped 4 bases and J dropped 7 bases, with 11 bases sitting between them. This CDR3 comprises 13 residues. The germline V gene encodes CDR1 SNHLY and CDR2 FYNNEI.

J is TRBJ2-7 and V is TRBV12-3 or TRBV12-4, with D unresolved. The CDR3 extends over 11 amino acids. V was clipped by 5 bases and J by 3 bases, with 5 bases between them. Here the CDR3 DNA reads TGTGCCAGCAGTGCCTACTACGAGCAGTACTTC. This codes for CASSAYYEQYF.

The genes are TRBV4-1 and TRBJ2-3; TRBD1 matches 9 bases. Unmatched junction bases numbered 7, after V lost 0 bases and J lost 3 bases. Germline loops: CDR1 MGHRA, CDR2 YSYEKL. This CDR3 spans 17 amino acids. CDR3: CASSQEGGTGYTDTQYF. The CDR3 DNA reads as TGCGCCAGCAGCCAAGAAGGAGGGACAGGGTATACAGATACGCAGTATTTT.